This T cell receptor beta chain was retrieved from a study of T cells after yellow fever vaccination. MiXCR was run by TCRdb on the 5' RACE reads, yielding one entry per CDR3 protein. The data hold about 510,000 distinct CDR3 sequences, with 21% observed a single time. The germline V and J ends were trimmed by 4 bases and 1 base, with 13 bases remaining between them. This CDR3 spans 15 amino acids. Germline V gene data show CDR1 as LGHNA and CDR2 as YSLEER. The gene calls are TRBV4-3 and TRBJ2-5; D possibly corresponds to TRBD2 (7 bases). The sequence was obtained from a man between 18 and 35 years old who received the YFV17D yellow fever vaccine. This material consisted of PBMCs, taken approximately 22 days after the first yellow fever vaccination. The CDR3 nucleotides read TGCGCCAGCAGCCGCGAGGGGGGGGTCCAAGAGACCCAGTACTTC. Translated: CASSREGGVQETQYF.